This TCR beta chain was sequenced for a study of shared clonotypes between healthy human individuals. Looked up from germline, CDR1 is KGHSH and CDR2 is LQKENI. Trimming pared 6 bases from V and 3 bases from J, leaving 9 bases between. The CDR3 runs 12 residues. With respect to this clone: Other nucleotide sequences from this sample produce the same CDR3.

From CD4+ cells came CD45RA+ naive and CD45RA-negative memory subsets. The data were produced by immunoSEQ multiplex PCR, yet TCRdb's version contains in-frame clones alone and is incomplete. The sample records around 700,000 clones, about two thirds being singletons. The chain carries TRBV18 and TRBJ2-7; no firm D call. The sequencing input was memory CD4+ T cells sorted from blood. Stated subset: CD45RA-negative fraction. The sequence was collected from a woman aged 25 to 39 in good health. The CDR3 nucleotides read TGTGCCAGCTCCGGATGGGGCTACGAGCAGTACTTC. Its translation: CASSGWGYEQYF.